This TCR beta chain was retrieved from a study of response to subunit inactivated influenza vaccine. This clonotype was detected a few times. Via MiXCR, TCRdb re-called the RT-PCR reads, giving one row per CDR3 protein. This sample has about 780,000 distinct CDR3 sequences; approximately 17% occur once, and the top ten carry roughly a tenth. The sample here was PBMCs from blood, taken around 5 days after vaccination. This receptor was taken from a man aged 45 to 65 who received an inactivated influenza vaccine.

This chain's CDR3 is CASSTVGYTEAFF. The CDR3, as DNA: TGTGCCAGCAGCACTGTGGGTTACACTGAAGCTTTCTTT. V usage is TRBV3-1 and J usage is TRBJ1-1, with D hard to call. Trimming removed 5 bases at V and 3 bases at J, with 10 bases between. This CDR3 spans 13 amino acids. CDR1 and CDR2 (germline): LGHDT, YNNKEL (reference sequence).